This TCR beta chain was captured in a study of blood T cells in healthy people across ages. Study information: Template-switching capture recovered about one barcoded beta molecule per two T cells. Study-wide results and limits: Both higher diversity and more naive CD4+ cells marked long-lived donors when set against aged donors. Since the PBMCs were unsorted, naive and antigen-experienced cells could not be conclusively compared.

Combining a sample-barcoded 5' primer with a J-beta primer mix, a second PCR ran for roughly 6 to 12 cycles. Tagging of each cDNA molecule was performed by a template-switch adaptor with 12 random nucleotides. TCRdb re-analysed the 5' RACE reads in MiXCR, keeping a single row per CDR3 protein. Among about 930,000 distinct CDR3 sequences listed, just under 30% were seen once. This clonotype was observed a few times. Antigen unknown. The junction departs from germline at one end; a sequencing error may be responsible. The CDR3 extends over 15 amino acids. Germline V CDR1 and CDR2: SGHKS, YYEKEE (reference sequence). These data also featured in a second study, about T cells of mothers and their children.

The rearrangement joins TRBV5-5 to TRBJ1-5; D is possibly TRBD1 (5 bases). Sequenced sample: blood. The sequence came from a woman aged 40 to 50 in good health. As DNA, the CDR3 is TGTGTCAGCAGCCCCGGGCCCGAGGGGAATCAGCCCCAGCATTTT. Its protein product is CVSSPGPEGNQPQHF.